The 3 T cell receptor beta chains below were found in one sample sequenced in a study of CD8 T cells in ankylosing spondylitis. TCRdb re-derived calls from the 5' RACE reads in MiXCR, one entry per CDR3 protein. The data hold 300,000 to 350,000 distinct CDR3 sequences, with roughly 10% observed a single time. Sequencing was done on a sample of blood, either unsorted or a sorted T cell fraction (not recorded which). These receptors originate from a female donor with ankylosing spondylitis or in good health (not recorded which).

In regard to this clonotype: This could be a read error, since a much larger clone is one nucleotide away. This CDR3 is CSVGGQWAVGELFF. The CDR3 DNA reads as TGCAGCGTCGGGGGACAGTGGGCGGTCGGGGAGCTGTTTTTT. The chain links TRBV29-1 to TRBJ2-2, with D possibly TRBD1 on 7 matching bases. The germline V and J ends were trimmed by 6 bases and 7 bases, with 18 bases remaining between them. The CDR3 is 14 amino acids. Germline V gene lookup returns CDR1 SQVTM and CDR2 ANQGSEA.

This clonotype has only a few counts. The J gene is TRBJ1-5, the V gene TRBV10-3; D gene uncertain. With 10 bases removed from V and 2 bases from J, the gap between germline ends came to 9 bases. CDR3 size: 12 residues. Germline V CDR1 and CDR2: ENHRY, SYGVKD. In DNA form, the CDR3 reads TGTGCCACAAGAGGTGGCAATCAGCCCCAGCATTTT. It translates to CATRGGNQPQHF.

This clonotype showed up many times. This chain uses TRBV6-5 with TRBJ1-3, with 9 bases identical to TRBD1. The CDR3 is 18 amino acids. J lost 1 base, V lost 6 bases, and 13 bases had no gene match. Germline V gene sequence: CDR1 MNHEY, CDR2 SVGAGI. CDR3 sequence: CASSLTGTGFRSGNTIYF. As DNA, the CDR3 is TGTGCCAGCAGCTTAACCGGGACAGGGTTTCGATCTGGAAACACCATATATTTT.